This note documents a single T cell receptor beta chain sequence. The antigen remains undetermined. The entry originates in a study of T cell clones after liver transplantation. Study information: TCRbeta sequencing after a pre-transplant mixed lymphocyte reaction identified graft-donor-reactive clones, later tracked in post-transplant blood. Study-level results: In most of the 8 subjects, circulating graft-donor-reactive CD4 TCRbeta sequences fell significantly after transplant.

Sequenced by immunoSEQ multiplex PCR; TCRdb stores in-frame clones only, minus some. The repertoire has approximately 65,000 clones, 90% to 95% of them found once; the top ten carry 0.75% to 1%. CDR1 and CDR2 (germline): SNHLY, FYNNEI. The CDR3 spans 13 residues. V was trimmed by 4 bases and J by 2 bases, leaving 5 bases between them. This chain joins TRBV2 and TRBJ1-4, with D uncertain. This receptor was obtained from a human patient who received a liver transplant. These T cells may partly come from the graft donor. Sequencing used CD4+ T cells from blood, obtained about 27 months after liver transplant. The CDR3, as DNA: TGTGCCAGCAGTGGGGAGACTAATGAAAAACTGTTTTTT. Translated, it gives CASSGETNEKLFF.